This T cell receptor (beta chain) was recorded in a study of lymphopenia after photon versus proton radiotherapy. The study's findings and limits: A bigger post-nadir fall in TCR diversity correlated inversely with survival time in deceased patients.

Germline-derived CDR1 and CDR2 are ENHRY and SYGVKD. The CDR3 consists of 13 residues. Trimming stripped 3 bases from V and 9 bases from J, with 14 bases between. This table comes from immunoSEQ multiplex PCR, and its TCRdb copy is limited to in-frame clones, with some not included. Of 30,000 to 45,000 clones in the sample, 80% to 95% are singletons; the top ten hold roughly 15%. This clone has only one observation. The antigen remains unidentified. The TCR sequence derives from a man in his fifties or sixties with cholangiocarcinoma. The V gene is TRBV10-3, the J gene TRBJ2-5; the D gene is possibly TRBD1 (6 bases). Sequencing used peripheral blood, obtained from a patient treated with photon-based radiotherapy. The DNA of the CDR3 is TGTGCCATCAGTGACAGATCTCAGGGGCCCCAGTACTTC. It is translated as CAISDRSQGPQYF.